A single T cell receptor (beta chain) is shown here with its context. Its antigen is undetermined. Assay used: immunoSEQ multiplex PCR; TCRdb lists only in-frame clones, some missing. This sample carries 45,000 to 55,000 clones, 60% to 85% of them seen once, and the ten largest clones take about 4%. The data are from a study of pediatric ulcerative colitis. One to two pinch biopsies were taken from the rectum during colonoscopy. The CDR3 runs 12 residues. CDR1 and CDR2 (germline): GTSNPN, SVGIG (reference sequence). The V and J ends lost 8 bases and 7 bases respectively, with 15 bases between them. Study results and caveats: Total lymphocyte DNA, not sorted subsets, was the template. All ulcerative colitis patients, but no controls, carried two rectal clonotypes.

This TCR derives from a girl aged 10-17 years with moderate ulcerative colitis. The chain couples TRBV30 to TRBJ1-3, with D uncertain. Sequencing input: gut tissue. CDR3 sequence (DNA): TGTGCCCCCCGACCCGTACGGAACACCATATATTTT. Its translation is CAPRPVRNTIYF. The full variable domain, its missing parts supplied by reference TRBV30 and TRBJ1-3, is SQTIHQWPATLVQPVGSPLSLECTVEGTSNPNLYWYRQAAGRGLQLLFYSVGIGQISSEVPQNLSASRPQDRQFILSSKKLLLSDSGFYLCAPRPVRNTIYFGEGSWLTVV.